This T cell receptor (beta chain) is from a study of OX40 agonist ivuxolimab in advanced cancers. Findings and caveats of the study: Among the lowest peripheral clonal expansion occurred in 0.1-3.0 mg/kg partial responders.

The protocol was immunoSEQ multiplex PCR, while the TCRdb copy is restricted to in-frame clones and leaves out a portion. This sample has tens of thousands of clones, with 85% to 90% found just once. A word on this clone: The antigen is not known.

The germline CDR1 and CDR2 sequences are SGHTA and FQGNSA. Trimming shortened V by 1 base and J by 4 bases, and 10 bases separated the two germline ends. The length of the CDR3 is 14 residues. V and J are TRBV7-2 and TRBJ1-2; no reliable D call. The TCR comes from an adult with an advanced solid tumor such as melanoma, head and neck, liver or kidney cancer. The specimen comprised CD4+ or CD8+ T cells sorted from blood, sampled in a trial of the OX40 agonist ivuxolimab. CDR3 bases: TGTGCCAGCAGCTTAGATGGAGCGCCCTATGGCTACACCTTC. As protein: CASSLDGAPYGYTF.